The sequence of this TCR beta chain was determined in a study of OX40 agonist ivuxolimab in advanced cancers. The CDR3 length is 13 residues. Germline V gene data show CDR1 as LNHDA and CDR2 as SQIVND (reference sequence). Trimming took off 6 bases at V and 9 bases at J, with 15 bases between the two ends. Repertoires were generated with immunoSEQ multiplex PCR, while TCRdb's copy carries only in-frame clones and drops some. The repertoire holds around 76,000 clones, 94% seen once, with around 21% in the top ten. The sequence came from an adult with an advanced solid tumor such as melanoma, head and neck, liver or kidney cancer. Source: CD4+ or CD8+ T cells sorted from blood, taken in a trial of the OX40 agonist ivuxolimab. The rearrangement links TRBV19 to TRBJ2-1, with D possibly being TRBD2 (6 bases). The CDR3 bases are TGTGCCAGTAGGGGGGGAGGCATTGGTGAGCAGTTCTTC. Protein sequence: CASRGGGIGEQFF.